This TCR beta chain was recorded in a study of blood T cell repertoires in COVID-19. The wider study: Samples of COVID-19 (acute and convalescent) were obtained from the United States, Italy and Spain. The cDNA or gDNA used as material had been derived from T cells, B-cell-depleted T cells, or PBMCs.

CDR3 length equals 15 residues. V lost 5 bases and J 1 base, leaving 17 bases between the germline ends. CDR1 is SQVTM, CDR2 ANQGSEA, per germline. Authors' data handling: Reference gene primer amplification gave nucleated cell count estimates. Method: immunoSEQ multiplex PCR; TCRdb's copy keeps in-frame clones and lacks some. V, J and clone size are those of that table, while D and trimming were read from the DNA. The sample includes 15,000 to 20,000 clones, approximately 93% of them seen just once. The count of this clone is one. Input material: peripheral blood. V gene TRBV29-1 combines with J gene TRBJ1-2; D is unresolved. This sequence was found in a human donor in a cohort sampled during active COVID-19. This CDR3 is CSVIFPDKVNYGYTF. For the CDR3, the DNA is TGCAGCGTTATCTTCCCAGATAAAGTTAACTATGGCTACACCTTC.